These 13 T cell receptor beta chains were sequenced from one sample in a study of Ad26.COV2.S vaccination and SARS-CoV-2 variants. Treatment: about 20 received Ad26.COV2.S at low or high dose, single or two shots; roughly five received placebo; per-sample allocation not given. Collection of the samples took place on day 63 after the first injection of vaccine or placebo. The method was immunoSEQ multiplex PCR; TCRdb's version includes in-frame clones alone and lacks a portion of them. This sample has 300,000 to 350,000 clones, with roughly nine tenths found just once. Sequences were derived from peripheral blood, sampled in a trial of Ad26.COV2.S vaccine versus placebo. The receptor source for this set is a person aged 18 to 59 who received the Ad26.COV2.S COVID-19 vaccine or a placebo.

This clone was seen only a few times. V usage is TRBV27 and J usage is TRBJ1-5; 7 bases fit TRBD1. Unmatched junction bases numbered 20, after V lost 6 bases and J lost 9 bases. This CDR3 is built from 17 residues. Germline V gene lookup returns CDR1 MNHEY and CDR2 SMNVEV (reference sequence). The CDR3 here is CASSSHLPGTALAPQHF. DNA for the CDR3: TGTGCCAGCAGCTCACACCTTCCCGGGACAGCCTTAGCGCCCCAGCATTTT.

The genes are TRBV7-9 and TRBJ2-7; D remains ambiguous. Per the germline V gene, CDR1 is SEHNR and CDR2 is FQNEAQ (reference sequence). V lost 3 bases and J lost 4, with 10 bases in between. The CDR3 is 13 residues long. CDR3 bases: TGTGCCAGCAGCTTGGGATATCAATACGAGCAGTACTTC. Translated, it gives CASSLGYQYEQYF.

V and J are TRBV2 and TRBJ1-1; 8 nucleotides line up with TRBD1. Germline values: CDR1 SNHLY, CDR2 FYNNEI. V was clipped by 6 bases and J by 6 bases; unmatched bases: 6. The CDR3 spans 13 residues. This chain's CDR3 is CASSNQGAAEAFF. DNA of the CDR3: TGTGCCAGCAGCAATCAGGGGGCGGCTGAAGCTTTCTTT.

This clone was counted a few times. V usage is TRBV6-5 and J usage is TRBJ1-1, with D possibly TRBD1 on 5 matching bases. Trimming removed 5 bases from V and 4 bases from J, with 11 bases in between. CDR1 is MNHEY, CDR2 SVGAGI, per germline. The CDR3 spans 13 residues. DNA of the CDR3: TGTGCCAGCAGTAGGGGAGTACCCACTGAAGCTTTCTTT. This translates into CASSRGVPTEAFF.

The chain carries TRBV7-8 and TRBJ1-1; 7 bases are shared with TRBD1. The V gene's germline CDR1 is SGHVS and CDR2 FQNEAQ. The CDR3 length is 17 residues. Unmatched junction bases numbered 8, after V lost 0 bases and J lost 1 base. The CDR3 sequence: CASSLAHMTGTNTEAFF. The DNA for the CDR3 is TGTGCCAGCAGCTTAGCGCATATGACAGGGACGAACACTGAAGCTTTCTTT. Based on the CDR3 plus reference TRBV7-8 and TRBJ1-1, the full variable domain is GAGVSQSPRYKVAKRGQDVALRCDPISGHVSLFWYQQALGQGPEFLTYFQNEAQLDKSGLPSDRFFAERPEGSVSTLKIQRTQQEDSAVYLCASSLAHMTGTNTEAFFGQGTRLTVV.

The rearrangement joins TRBV28 to TRBJ2-3, with 9 bases matching TRBD1. Germline V lookup: CDR1 MDHEN, CDR2 SYDVKM. The V and J ends lost 3 bases and 6 bases, in that order; junction bases with no gene match: 10. The CDR3 runs 16 residues. DNA of the CDR3: TGTGCCAGCAGTTTGAGTGATGGACAGGGGCGGGATACGCAGTATTTT. It translates to CASSLSDGQGRDTQYF. Variable domain in full (rest from reference TRBV28 and TRBJ2-3): DVKVTQSSRYLVKRTGEKVFLECVQDMDHENMFWYRQDPGLGLRLIYFSYDVKMKEKGDIPEGYSVSREKKERFSLILESASTNQTSMYLCASSLSDGQGRDTQYFGPGTRLTVL.

In its sample, this clone was seen once. J is TRBJ2-1 and V is TRBV27; 8 bases agree with TRBD2. This CDR3 has 17 amino acids. Trimming removed 1 base from V and 0 bases from J; junction bases left unmatched: 5. Germline V gene sequence: CDR1 MNHEY, CDR2 SMNVEV (reference sequence). CDR3 coding DNA: TGTGCCAGCAGTTTATGGGGGGGGACTAGCTCCTACAATGAGCAGTTCTTC. Amino acid sequence: CASSLWGGTSSYNEQFF.

For this clone: Other nucleotide sequences from this sample produce the same CDR3. The chain has TRBV6-5 and TRBJ2-2; D is ambiguous. With 6 bases removed from V and 4 bases from J, the gap between germline ends came to 6 bases. This CDR3 region has 12 residues. Germline V lookup: CDR1 MNHEY, CDR2 SVGAGI. CDR3 amino acids: CASSRGTGELFF. CDR3 sequence (DNA): TGTGCCAGCAGCCGAGGCACCGGGGAGCTGTTTTTT.

The chain links TRBV13 to TRBJ2-6; 7 positions match TRBD1. V lost 0 bases to trimming and J lost 0 bases; unmatched junction nucleotides: 5. Germline values: CDR1 PRHDT, CDR2 FYEKMQ (reference sequence). This CDR3 spans 18 amino acids. The CDR3 spells CASSLGDRASSGANVLTF. The CDR3 coding sequence is TGTGCCAGCAGCTTAGGCGACAGGGCCAGCTCTGGGGCCAACGTCCTGACTTTC.

The rearrangement joins TRBV5-4 to TRBJ1-1, with unresolved D. The CDR3 has 14 residues. The V and J ends lost 0 bases and 0 bases respectively, with 6 bases between them. Germline V gene sequence: CDR1 SGHNT, CDR2 YYREEE (reference sequence). The CDR3, as DNA: TGTGCCAGCAGCTTGGCGCAGGTGAACACTGAAGCTTTCTTT. It translates to CASSLAQVNTEAFF.

The V call is TRBV7-9, the J call TRBJ1-3, with no clear D. Germline V gene data show CDR1 as SEHNR and CDR2 as FQNEAQ (reference sequence). Trimming took 1 base from V and 1 from J, leaving 5 bases between them. The CDR3 has 14 amino acids. The CDR3 DNA is TGTGCCAGCAGCTTAGGCGTATCTGGAAACACCATATATTTT. Protein sequence: CASSLGVSGNTIYF.

The chain has TRBV30 and TRBJ1-4, with a tentative D call TRBD1 (5 bases). From germline, CDR1 is GTSNPN and CDR2 SVGIG (reference sequence). CDR3 length: 14 residues. V lost 3 bases, J lost 7 bases, and 15 bases lay in between. The CDR3 DNA is TGTGCCTGGAGCTCAGGGAATAGGGGTGAAAAACTGTTTTTT. This codes for CAWSSGNRGEKLFF.

CDR3 bases: TGTGCCAGCAGCCAAGACACAGACAGGGGGCTTATCCACGAGCAGTACTTC. Protein: CASSQDTDRGLIHEQYF. This chain uses TRBV3-1 (or the pseudogene TRBV3-2) with TRBJ2-7, with 10 bases matching TRBD1. The trim removed 0 bases at V and 5 bases at J, leaving 10 bases unmatched. The length of the CDR3 is 17 residues. The germline V gene has CDR1 LGHDT and CDR2 YNNKEL (reference sequence).